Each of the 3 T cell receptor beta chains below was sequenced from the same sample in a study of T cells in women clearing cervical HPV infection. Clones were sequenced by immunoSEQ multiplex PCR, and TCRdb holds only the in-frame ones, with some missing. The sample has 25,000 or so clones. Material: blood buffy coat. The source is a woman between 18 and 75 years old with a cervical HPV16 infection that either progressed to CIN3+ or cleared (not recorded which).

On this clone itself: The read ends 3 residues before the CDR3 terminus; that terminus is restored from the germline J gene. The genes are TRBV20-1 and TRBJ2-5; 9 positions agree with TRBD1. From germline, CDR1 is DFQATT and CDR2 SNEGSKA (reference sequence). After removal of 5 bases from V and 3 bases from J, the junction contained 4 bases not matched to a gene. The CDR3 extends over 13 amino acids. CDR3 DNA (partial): TGCAGTGCTCTGGGACAGGGTGAAGAGACC. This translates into CSALGQGEET. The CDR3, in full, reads CSALGQGEETQYF.

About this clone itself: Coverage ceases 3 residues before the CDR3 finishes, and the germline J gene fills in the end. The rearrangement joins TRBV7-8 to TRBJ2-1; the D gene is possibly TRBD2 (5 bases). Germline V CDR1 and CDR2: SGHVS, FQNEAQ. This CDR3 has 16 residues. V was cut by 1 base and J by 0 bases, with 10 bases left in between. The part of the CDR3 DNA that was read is TGTGCCAGCAGCTTAGAGCGAGCGGCCTCCTACAATGAG. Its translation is CASSLERAASYNE. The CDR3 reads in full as CASSLERAASYNEQFF.

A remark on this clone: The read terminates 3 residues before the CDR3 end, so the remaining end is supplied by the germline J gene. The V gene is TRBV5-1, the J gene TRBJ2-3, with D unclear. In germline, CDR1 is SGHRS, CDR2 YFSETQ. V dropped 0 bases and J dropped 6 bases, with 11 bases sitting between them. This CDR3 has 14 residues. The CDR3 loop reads CASSLAGGQDTQYF. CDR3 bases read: TGCGCCAGCAGCTTGGCCGGCGGCCAGGATACG.